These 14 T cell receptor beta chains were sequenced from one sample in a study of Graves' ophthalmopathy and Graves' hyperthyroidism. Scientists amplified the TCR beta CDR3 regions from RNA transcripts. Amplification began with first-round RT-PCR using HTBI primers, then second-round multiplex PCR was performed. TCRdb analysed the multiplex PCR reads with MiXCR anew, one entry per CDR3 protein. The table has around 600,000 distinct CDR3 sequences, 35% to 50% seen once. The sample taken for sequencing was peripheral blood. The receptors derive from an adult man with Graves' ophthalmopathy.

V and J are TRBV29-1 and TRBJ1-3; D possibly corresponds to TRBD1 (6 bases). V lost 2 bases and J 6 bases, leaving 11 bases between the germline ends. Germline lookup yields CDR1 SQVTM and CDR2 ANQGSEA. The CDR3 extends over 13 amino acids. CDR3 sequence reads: CSVESGAANTIYF. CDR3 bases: TGCAGCGTTGAATCGGGGGCTGCAAACACCATATATTTT.

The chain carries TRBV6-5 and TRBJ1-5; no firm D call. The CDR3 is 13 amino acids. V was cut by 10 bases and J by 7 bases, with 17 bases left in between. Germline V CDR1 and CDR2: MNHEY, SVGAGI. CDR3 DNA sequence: TGTGCCACCAAAGGTGGGGTTGGACAGCCCCAGCATTTT. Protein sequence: CATKGGVGQPQHF.

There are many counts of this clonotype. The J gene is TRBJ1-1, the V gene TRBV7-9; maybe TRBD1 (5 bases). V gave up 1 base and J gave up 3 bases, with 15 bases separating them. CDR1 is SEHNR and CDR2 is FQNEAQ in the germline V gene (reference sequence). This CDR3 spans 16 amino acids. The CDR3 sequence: CASSLGPRDGHTEAFF. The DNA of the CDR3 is TGTGCCAGCAGCTTAGGCCCCCGGGACGGTCACACTGAAGCTTTCTTT. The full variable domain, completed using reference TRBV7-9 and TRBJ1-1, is DTGVSQNPRHKITKRGQNVTFRCDPISEHNRLYWYRQTLGQGPEFLTYFQNEAQLEKSRLLSDRFSAERPKGSFSTLEIQRTEQGDSAMYLCASSLGPRDGHTEAFFGQGTRLTVV.

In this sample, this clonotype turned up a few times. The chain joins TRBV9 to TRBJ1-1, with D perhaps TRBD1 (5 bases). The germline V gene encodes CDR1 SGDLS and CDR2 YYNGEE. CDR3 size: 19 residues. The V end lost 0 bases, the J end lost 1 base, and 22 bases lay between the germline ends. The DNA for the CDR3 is TGTGCCAGCAGCGTAGTGCGGACGGCTCCGGGGGTTACGAACACTGAAGCTTTCTTT. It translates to CASSVVRTAPGVTNTEAFF.

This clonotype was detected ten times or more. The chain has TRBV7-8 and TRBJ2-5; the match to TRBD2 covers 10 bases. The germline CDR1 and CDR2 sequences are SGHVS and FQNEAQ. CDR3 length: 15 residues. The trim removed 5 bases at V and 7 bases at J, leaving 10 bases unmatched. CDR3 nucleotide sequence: TGTGCCAGCAGCCTCGGAGCGGGGGGGCGGACGACCCAGTACTTC. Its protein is CASSLGAGGRTTQYF. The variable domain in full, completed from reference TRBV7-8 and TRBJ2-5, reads GAGVSQSPRYKVAKRGQDVALRCDPISGHVSLFWYQQALGQGPEFLTYFQNEAQLDKSGLPSDRFFAERPEGSVSTLKIQRTQQEDSAVYLCASSLGAGGRTTQYFGPGTRLLVL.

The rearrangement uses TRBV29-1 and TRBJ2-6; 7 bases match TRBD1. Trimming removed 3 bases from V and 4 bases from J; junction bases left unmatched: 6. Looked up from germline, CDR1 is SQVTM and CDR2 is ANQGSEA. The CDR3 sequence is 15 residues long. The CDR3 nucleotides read TGCAGCGTTGAGGCAGGGGGTATGGGGGCCAACGTCCTGACTTTC. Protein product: CSVEAGGMGANVLTF.

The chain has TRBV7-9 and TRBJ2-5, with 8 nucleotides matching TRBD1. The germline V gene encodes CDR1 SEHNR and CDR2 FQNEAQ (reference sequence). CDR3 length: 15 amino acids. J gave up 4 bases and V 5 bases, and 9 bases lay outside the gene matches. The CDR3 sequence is CASSLRTGRGETQYF. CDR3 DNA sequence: TGTGCCAGCAGCCTACGGACAGGGCGGGGAGAGACCCAGTACTTC.

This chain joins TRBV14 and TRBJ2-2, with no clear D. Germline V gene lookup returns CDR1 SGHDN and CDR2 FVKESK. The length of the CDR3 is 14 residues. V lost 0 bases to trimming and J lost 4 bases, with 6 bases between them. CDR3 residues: CASSQDWSTGELFF. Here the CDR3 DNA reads TGTGCCAGCAGCCAAGACTGGAGCACCGGGGAGCTGTTTTTT.

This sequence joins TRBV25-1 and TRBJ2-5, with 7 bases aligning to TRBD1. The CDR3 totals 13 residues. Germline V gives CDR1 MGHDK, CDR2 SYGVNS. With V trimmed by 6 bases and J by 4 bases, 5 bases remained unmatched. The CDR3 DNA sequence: TGTGCCAGCAGACAGGGGTGGCGAGAGACCCAGTACTTC. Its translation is CASRQGWRETQYF.

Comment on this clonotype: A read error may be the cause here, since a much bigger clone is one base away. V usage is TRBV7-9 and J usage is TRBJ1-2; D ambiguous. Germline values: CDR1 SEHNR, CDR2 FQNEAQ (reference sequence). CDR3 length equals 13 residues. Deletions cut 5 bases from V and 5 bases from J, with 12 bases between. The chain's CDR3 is CASSTGPSYGYTF. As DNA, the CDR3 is TGTGCCAGCAGCACGGGCCCTTCTTATGGCTACACCTTC. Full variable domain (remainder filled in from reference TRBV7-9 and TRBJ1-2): DTGVSQNPRHKITKRGQNVTFRCDPISEHNRLYWYRQTLGQGPEFLTYFQNEAQLEKSRLLSDRFSAERPKGSFSTLEIQRTEQGDSAMYLCASSTGPSYGYTFGSGTRLTVV.

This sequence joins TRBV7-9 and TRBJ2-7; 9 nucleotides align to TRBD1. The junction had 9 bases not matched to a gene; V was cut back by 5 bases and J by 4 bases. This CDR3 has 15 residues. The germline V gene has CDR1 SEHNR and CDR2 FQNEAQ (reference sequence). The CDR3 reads CASSHHGTGSYEQYF. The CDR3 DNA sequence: TGTGCCAGCAGCCACCACGGGACAGGGTCATACGAGCAGTACTTC.

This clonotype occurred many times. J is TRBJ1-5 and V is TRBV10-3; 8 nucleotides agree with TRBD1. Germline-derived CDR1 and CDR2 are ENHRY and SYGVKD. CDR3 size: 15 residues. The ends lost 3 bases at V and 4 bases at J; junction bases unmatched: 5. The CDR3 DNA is TGTGCCATCAGTGAAGGACAGGGCGAAAATCAGCCCCAGCATTTT. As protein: CAISEGQGENQPQHF.

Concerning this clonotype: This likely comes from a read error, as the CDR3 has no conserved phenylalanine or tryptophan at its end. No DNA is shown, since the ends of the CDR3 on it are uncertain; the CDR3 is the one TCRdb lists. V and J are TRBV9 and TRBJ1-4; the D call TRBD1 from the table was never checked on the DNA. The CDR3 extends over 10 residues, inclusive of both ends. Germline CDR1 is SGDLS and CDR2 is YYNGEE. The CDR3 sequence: CASSVGVTVY.

The DNA of the CDR3 is TGTGCCAGCAGCCAGGGGGGCTTGTTTCGAGTCCGCTATGGCTACACCTTC. This translates into CASSQGGLFRVRYGYTF. The chain employs TRBV25-1 and TRBJ1-2; 7 bases agree with TRBD1. Germline lookup yields CDR1 MGHDK and CDR2 SYGVNS. Germline trimming cut 6 bases from V and 4 bases from J; bases unmatched to any gene: 17. The CDR3 has 17 amino acids.